This T cell receptor (beta chain) was sequenced in a study of T cell changes during pregnancy in multiple sclerosis. Profiling relied on immunoSEQ multiplex PCR, and the TCRdb table lists in-frame clones only, not all of them. Among roughly 73,000 clones, around 94% were seen once, and the ten largest hold approximately 2.1%. Trimming removed 6 bases from V and 3 bases from J; junction bases left unmatched: 5. The CDR3 contains 14 residues. CDR1 and CDR2 (germline): SNHLY, FYNNEI. The J gene is TRBJ2-7, the V gene TRBV2; TRBD1 matches at 10 bases. This specimen consisted of peripheral blood, obtained in the second trimester of pregnancy. The TCR was taken from a female donor in good health, enrolled as a control in a pregnancy study. The DNA for the CDR3 is TGTGCCAGCAGGGGGGACAGGGGCTTCTACGAGCAGTACTTC. Amino acids: CASRGDRGFYEQYF.